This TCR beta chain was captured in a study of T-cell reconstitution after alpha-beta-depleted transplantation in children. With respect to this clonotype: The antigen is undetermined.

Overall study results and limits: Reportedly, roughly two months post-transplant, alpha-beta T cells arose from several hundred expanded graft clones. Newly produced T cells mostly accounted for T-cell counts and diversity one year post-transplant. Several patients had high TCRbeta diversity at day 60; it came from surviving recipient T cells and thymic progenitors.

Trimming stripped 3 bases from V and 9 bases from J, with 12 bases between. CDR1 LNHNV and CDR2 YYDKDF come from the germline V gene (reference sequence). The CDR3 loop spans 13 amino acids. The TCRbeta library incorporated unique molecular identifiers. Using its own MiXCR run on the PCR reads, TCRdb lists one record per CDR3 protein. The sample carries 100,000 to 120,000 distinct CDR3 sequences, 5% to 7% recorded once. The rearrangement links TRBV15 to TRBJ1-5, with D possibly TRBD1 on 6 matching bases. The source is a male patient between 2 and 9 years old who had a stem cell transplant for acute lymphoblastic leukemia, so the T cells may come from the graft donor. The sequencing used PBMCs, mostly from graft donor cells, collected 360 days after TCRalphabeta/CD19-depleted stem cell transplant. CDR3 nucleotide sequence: TGTGCCACCAGCAGTAAGGGGGGTCGGCCCCAGCATTTT. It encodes CATSSKGGRPQHF.